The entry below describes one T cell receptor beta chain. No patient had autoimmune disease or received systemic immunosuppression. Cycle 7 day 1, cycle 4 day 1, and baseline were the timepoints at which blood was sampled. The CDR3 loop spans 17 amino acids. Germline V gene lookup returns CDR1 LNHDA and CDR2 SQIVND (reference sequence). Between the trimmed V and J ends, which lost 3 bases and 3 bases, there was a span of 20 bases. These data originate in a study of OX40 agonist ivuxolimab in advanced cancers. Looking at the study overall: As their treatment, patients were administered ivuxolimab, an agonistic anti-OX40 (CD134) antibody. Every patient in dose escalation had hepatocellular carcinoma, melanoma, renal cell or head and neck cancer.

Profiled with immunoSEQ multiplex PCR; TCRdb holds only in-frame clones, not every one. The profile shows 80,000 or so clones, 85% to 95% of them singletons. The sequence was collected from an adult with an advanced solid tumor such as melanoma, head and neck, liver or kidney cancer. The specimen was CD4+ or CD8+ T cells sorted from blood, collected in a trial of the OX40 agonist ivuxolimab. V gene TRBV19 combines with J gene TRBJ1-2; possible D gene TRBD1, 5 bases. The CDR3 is CASSIRPVLGGDYGYTF. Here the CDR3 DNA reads TGTGCCAGTAGTATTCGACCGGTCCTGGGAGGGGACTATGGCTACACCTTC.